This TCR beta chain was profiled in a study of blood T cell repertoires in COVID-19. Study summary: From T cells, B-cell-depleted T cells, or PBMCs came the material, which was cDNA or gDNA.

Germline-derived CDR1 and CDR2 are LNHDA and SQIVND (reference sequence). CDR3 size: 16 residues. With 6 bases clipped from V and 3 bases from J, the junction kept 12 bases outside the gene matches. Original handling: Reference gene primer amplification gave nucleated cell count estimates. Clones were sequenced by immunoSEQ multiplex PCR, and TCRdb holds only the in-frame ones, with some missing. V and J calls and clone size are as listed in that table; D and trimming were resolved from the DNA. The data show 150,000 or so clones, approximately 84% seen once. This receptor was identified in a woman aged 60 to 75 with acute or convalescent COVID-19. Sequenced material: peripheral blood. The V gene is TRBV19, the J gene TRBJ2-3, with 7 bases lining up with TRBD2. The CDR3 DNA follows: TGTGCCAGTAGCCTCGAGGGGCGGGAGATGACAGATACGCAGTATTTT. This sequence encodes CASSLEGREMTDTQYF.